The entry below describes one T cell receptor (beta chain). It was with 60 Vbeta and 13 Jbeta primers that the PCR ran. This table comes from immunoSEQ multiplex PCR, and its TCRdb copy is limited to in-frame clones, with some not included. The sample has 180,000 or so clones, under 90% seen once. The sample belongs to a study of cytomegalovirus exposure and HLA in healthy donors. Germline CDR1 SNHLY, CDR2 FYNNEI. The CDR3 spans 14 residues. This sequence was found in a boy younger than 10 in good health and CMV-seronegative. Source material: PBMCs. V gene TRBV2 combines with J gene TRBJ2-5; 7 positions agree with TRBD2. The J call may be in error: the DNA end matches TRBJ2-7 better. For the CDR3, the DNA is TGTGCCAGCACAGAACCAGCGGGGTACTACGAGCAGTACTTC. Its translation: CASTEPAGYYEQYF.